This T cell receptor beta chain derives from a study of synovial regulatory T cells in juvenile arthritis. General observations from the study: Across patients, iaTreg TCR repertoires were mostly private, partly shared with synovial Teff and blood CPL.

Germline V gene sequence: CDR1 MNHNY, CDR2 SVGAGI (reference sequence). This CDR3 region has 15 residues. No DNA appears here. Only in-frame clones appear in the TCRdb table, and some are missing; sequencing was by immunoSEQ multiplex PCR. The data show 8,000 to 10,000 clones, and the top ten clones hold less than 1%. Worth noting for this clone: The target antigen is unknown.

Material: Treg cells from blood. Indicated subset: remaining (HLA-DR-negative) circulating blood Treg cells. This TCR was sampled from a donor aged 2-35 years with juvenile idiopathic arthritis. The chain uses TRBV6-6 and TRBJ1-3; with no DNA, the TCRdb D assignment of TRBD1 cannot be verified. CDR3 in amino acids: CASSHPGQSGNTIYF.